The next 5 T cell receptor beta chains were all read from a single sample in a study of blood T cell repertoires in COVID-19. Measured with immunoSEQ multiplex PCR; TCRdb has only the in-frame clones, and not every one. Among some 100,000 clones listed, around 85% were seen once. Sample: PBMCs or T cells enriched from blood (not recorded which). Receptors originate from a woman aged 45-65 years who had recovered from COVID-19.

The chain joins TRBV15 to TRBJ2-2; tentatively, D is TRBD1 (6 bases). CDR3 length: 14 amino acids. Trimming took 1 base from V and 5 from J, leaving 8 bases between them. CDR1 is LNHNV, CDR2 YYDKDF, per germline (reference sequence). CDR3 in amino acids: CATSRVRGTGELFF. In nucleotides, the CDR3 is TGTGCCACCAGCAGAGTTAGGGGGACCGGGGAGCTGTTTTTT.

V gene TRBV25-1 combines with J gene TRBJ1-4; D unresolved. This CDR3 contains 15 residues. CDR1 is MGHDK and CDR2 is SYGVNS in the germline V gene. V shed 2 bases and J shed 6 bases, with 13 bases lying between them. The CDR3 coding sequence is TGTGCCAGCAGTGAAACGAGGGAGGTCTATGAAAAACTGTTTTTT. It specifies CASSETREVYEKLFF.

The CDR3 sequence: CASSLGQGNSPLHF. CDR3 bases: TGTGCCAGCAGCTTGGGACAGGGGAATTCACCCCTCCACTTT. This sequence joins TRBV5-8 and TRBJ1-6; 8 nucleotides match TRBD1. The CDR3 extends over 14 amino acids. The ends lost 0 bases at V and 7 bases at J; junction bases unmatched: 0. Germline loops: CDR1 SGHTS, CDR2 YDEGEE. The whole variable domain, remainder taken from reference TRBV5-8 and TRBJ1-6, is EAGVTQSPTHLIKTRGQQATLRCSPISGHTSVYWYQQALGLGLQFLLWYDEGEERNRGNFPPRFSGRQFPNYSSELNVNALELEDSALYLCASSLGQGNSPLHFGNGTRLTVT.

This clone was seen a few times. CDR3 region: CASSPTSGSYEQYF. The CDR3 DNA reads TGTGCCAGCAGCCCAACTAGCGGGAGTTACGAGCAGTACTTC. The V and J genes are TRBV6-5 and TRBJ2-7; 11 positions match TRBD2. The V gene's germline CDR1 is MNHEY and CDR2 SVGAGI. Trimming removed 6 bases from V and 4 bases from J; junction bases left unmatched: 5. The CDR3 has 14 amino acids.

The V call is TRBV27, the J call TRBJ2-5, with 10 bases fitting TRBD2. Germline-derived CDR1 and CDR2 are MNHEY and SMNVEV (reference sequence). The J segment lost 0 bases and the V segment lost 7 bases, leaving 8 bases of the junction unmatched. The CDR3 extends over 16 amino acids. CDR3 nucleotide sequence: TGTGCCAGCATCAAACTAGCGGGAAAGGACCAAGAGACCCAGTACTTC. Translating it yields CASIKLAGKDQETQYF.